This TCR beta chain was recovered during a study of shared clonotypes between healthy human individuals. Overall study: Each donor's CD8 memory used one plate, CD8 naive two, each CD4 subset three.

Authors' methods: Without quality scores, immunoSEQ junctional reads could not be filtered like full-length reads. TCRdb keeps only in-frame clones here, not all; method: immunoSEQ multiplex PCR. The DNA gave D and trimming, while V, J and clone size come from that table. In the table there are about 2 million clones, 90% to 95% of which are singletons. Regarding this clone: The antigen remains unidentified.

Whole-study results and caveats: Estimated richness was generally greater in naive than memory subsets.

V lost 3 bases to trimming and J lost 0 bases, with 7 bases between them. Germline CDR1 SGHDT, CDR2 YYEEEE. CDR3 length equals 14 residues. This clonotype originated in a man between 18 and 29 years old in good health. What was sequenced was naive CD4+ T cells sorted from blood. Noted subset: CD45RA+ positively selected. V usage is TRBV5-6 and J usage is TRBJ1-3; D is unresolved. CDR3 nucleotide sequence: TGTGCCAGCAGCTCCCTCGGCTCTGGAAACACCATATATTTT. Protein: CASSSLGSGNTIYF.